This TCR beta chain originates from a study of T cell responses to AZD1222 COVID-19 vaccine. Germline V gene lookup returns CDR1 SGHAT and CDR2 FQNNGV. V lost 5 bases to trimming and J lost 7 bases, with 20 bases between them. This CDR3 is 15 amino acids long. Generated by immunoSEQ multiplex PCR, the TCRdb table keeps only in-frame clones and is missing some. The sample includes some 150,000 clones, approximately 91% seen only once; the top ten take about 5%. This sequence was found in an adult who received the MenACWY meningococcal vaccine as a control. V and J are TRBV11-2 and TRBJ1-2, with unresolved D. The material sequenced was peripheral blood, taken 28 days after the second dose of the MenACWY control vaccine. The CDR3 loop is CASSPQVGLPGGYTF. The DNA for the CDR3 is TGTGCCAGCAGCCCTCAGGTAGGGCTTCCTGGTGGCTACACCTTC.